The sequence of this T cell receptor (beta chain) was determined in a study of beta chain features in type 1 diabetes. In total, each donor contributed a single heparinised blood draw that averaged about 120 mL. The entirety of the isolated RNA underwent reverse transcription, so expressed TCRB transcripts were sequenced. The read count averaged approximately 4 million across naive, central memory and regulatory T cell samples. Repertoires were generated with immunoSEQ multiplex PCR, while TCRdb's copy carries only in-frame clones and drops some. The data contain 300,000 or so clones, 13% to 15% of them singletons. There are 13 residues in the CDR3. Germline values: CDR1 SGHNT, CDR2 YYREEE (reference sequence). The V gene lost 1 base and the J gene lost 1 base, with 6 bases spanning the gap. A word on this clone: Its target is unknown. Other DNA sequences in this specimen translate into the identical CDR3.

Study outcomes and limitations: All four CD4+ subsets from Type 1 diabetes patients carried moderately but significantly shorter TCRB CDR3s.

Input material: naive CD4+ T cells from blood. This sequence was found in a man aged 30 to 45 with type 1 diabetes. The chain uses TRBV5-4 and TRBJ2-7; possibly TRBD1 for D (5 bases). The CDR3 DNA reads as TGTGCCAGCAGCTTGCAGGGTTCCTACGAGCAGTACTTC. It yields the protein CASSLQGSYEQYF.